The entry below describes one T cell receptor (beta chain). This entry is derived from a study of blood T cell repertoires in COVID-19. Whole-study context: Whether acute or convalescent, the COVID-19 samples came from the United States, Italy and Spain. PBMCs, B-cell-depleted T cells, or T cells were the source of the cDNA or gDNA that made up the material.

Study processing details: Scientists estimated how many nucleated cells there were by amplifying reference gene primers. Data came from immunoSEQ multiplex PCR; TCRdb stores just in-frame clones and leaves some out. Clonal size and the V and J genes are those of that table, whereas D and trimming came from the DNA. The sample records 80,000 to 100,000 clones, about 85% being singletons. This CDR3 is built from 12 residues. Germline CDR1 reads LNHDA; CDR2 reads SQIVND (reference sequence). Trimming took off 8 bases at V and 4 bases at J, with 11 bases between the two ends. The sequence came from a woman aged 45-65 years with active or convalescent COVID-19. Material: peripheral blood. V and J are TRBV19 and TRBJ1-2; D not resolved. The CDR3, as DNA: TGTGCCAGTTACGGGGTGCCCTATGGCTACACCTTC. It codes for CASYGVPYGYTF.